These T cell receptor beta chains were read from a single sample in a study of T cells in Graves' hyperthyroidism and ophthalmopathy. Each CDR3 protein gets one entry after TCRdb re-called the multiplex PCR reads with MiXCR. The profile shows a few hundred thousand distinct CDR3 sequences, about 16% of them singletons. The specimen sequenced was blood. These TCRs come from a woman in her thirties or forties with Graves' ophthalmopathy. Each CDR3 is given with its conserved first and last residue. A D gene is named only where the DNA matches it firmly. The size entry is marked missing in some rows and otherwise reads once, few, many or a size class.

TRBJ2-4 | TRBV5-5 | TRBD2 | - | TGTGCCAGCAGCTGGACTAGCGGGGGGACGTTACTAGCCAAAAACATTCAGTACTTC | CASSWTSGGTLLAKNIQYF
TRBJ2-3 | TRBV5-6 | - | - | TGTGCCAGTATGAGATCGGCGGCAAGTGGCACAGATACGCAGTATTTT | CASMRSAASGTDTQYF
TRBJ2-1 | TRBV13 | - | many | TGTGCCAGCAGCTTAGATGGCAGTACGGATGAGCAGTTCTTC | CASSLDGSTDEQFF
TRBJ1-5 | TRBV20-1 | - | many | TGCAGTGCTAGCATATGGGGGGGTAAGGGCAATCAGCCCCAGCATTTT | CSASIWGGKGNQPQHF
TRBJ1-4 | TRBV12-5 | TRBD1 | many | TGTGCTAGTGGTGATATTACGGGACAGGTTAATGAAAAACTGTTTTTT | CASGDITGQVNEKLFF
TRBJ2-7 | TRBV20-1 | - | few | TGCAGTGCTAGAGATGTCTACCGGGCCCTAGGTTACGAGCAGTACTTC | CSARDVYRALGYEQYF
TRBJ1-2 | TRBV28 | - | many | TGTGCCAGCAGCCCCGGATTGGATGGCTACACCTTC | CASSPGLDGYTF
TRBJ2-5 | TRBV28 | - | many | TGTGCCAGCAGTTTTGCAGGCCAGGTGGGGAGTGAGACCCAGTACTTC | CASSFAGQVGSETQYF
TRBJ1-2 | TRBV30 | TRBD1 | many | TGTGCCTGGTCCCGGACAGGGAATAACTATGGCTACACCTTC | CAWSRTGNNYGYTF
TRBJ1-5 | TRBV28 | TRBD1 | many | TGTGCCAGCAGAGGACAGGGTTGGCAGCCCCAGCATTTT | CASRGQGWQPQHF
TRBJ1-1 | TRBV12-3/TRBV12-4 | TRBD1 | many | TGTGCCAGCAGTTTAGAGGGGGCGAGGACTGAAGCTTTCTTT | CASSLEGARTEAFF
TRBJ2-3 | TRBV29-1 | - | - | TGCAGCGTTGAGTACAATGCGAGAGATACGCAGTATTTT | CSVEYNARDTQYF
TRBJ2-5 | TRBV18 | - | - | TGTGCCAGCTCACCACCCGGCGGGCCAGAAGAGACCCAGTACTTC | CASSPPGGPEETQYF
TRBJ2-1 | TRBV24-1 | TRBD2 | - | TGTGCCACCAGTGATTTACCCTCAGCGGGAGGGTACAATGAGCAGTTCTTC | CATSDLPSAGGYNEQFF
TRBJ1-5 | TRBV12-3/TRBV12-4 | TRBD1 | few | TGTGCCAGCAGTTGGACAGGGGGCCGTCAGCCCCAGCATTTT | CASSWTGGRQPQHF
TRBJ2-5 | TRBV30 | - | many | TGTGCCTGGAGTAAAAGGGTCCAAGAGACCCAGTACTTC | CAWSKRVQETQYF
TRBJ1-1 | TRBV6-2/TRBV6-3 | - | many | TGTGCCACCGGGTCCTCTTTCGGTGGCAACACTGAAGCTTTCTTT | CATGSSFGGNTEAFF
TRBJ2-7 | TRBV6-1 | TRBD1 | many | TGTGCCAGCAGTTCTTTGGGACAGGGATACGAGCAGTACTTC | CASSSLGQGYEQYF
TRBJ2-4 | TRBV19 | - | few | TGTGCCAGTAGTATGACCGGGACTTTCCCTAGTACGGACATTCAGTACTTC | CASSMTGTFPSTDIQYF
TRBJ2-7 | TRBV3-1 | TRBD2 | many | TGTGCCAGCTCGGGGGGACTCGGCTACGAGCAGTACTTC | CASSGGLGYEQYF
TRBJ1-2 | TRBV20-1 | - | - | TGCAGTGCTAGAGTATCAGGGGCGGGTTATGGCTACACCTTC | CSARVSGAGYGYTF
TRBJ1-2 | TRBV20-1 | - | few | TGCAGTGCTAGTGGGGACAACCTTCAGTATGGCTACACCTTC | CSASGDNLQYGYTF
TRBJ1-6 | TRBV6-1 | - | - | TGTGCCAGCAGTGAGGGACTCCTGAAGCCCCTCCACTTT | CASSEGLLKPLHF
TRBJ1-2 | TRBV7-8 | - | - | TGTGCCAGCAGCCAGACCTTGACAGCAGCTAACTATGGCTACACCTTC | CASSQTLTAANYGYTF
TRBJ2-7 | TRBV20-1 | TRBD2 | - | TGCAGTGCTGGGTCAGCGGGAAGCTCCTACGAGCAGTACTTC | CSAGSAGSSYEQYF
TRBJ2-5 | TRBV6-1 | - | few | TGTGCCAGCAGTCTTATGGGTTTCGGGACAACCCAAGAGACCCAGTACTTC | CASSLMGFGTTQETQYF
TRBJ2-3 | TRBV2 | TRBD2 | many | TGTGCCAGCACCGTAGCGGGGGGCACAGATACGCAGTATTTT | CASTVAGGTDTQYF
TRBJ2-7 | TRBV5-1 | TRBD1 | many | TGCGCCAGCAGCTCAGGACAGGGGATCACCTACGAGCAGTACTTC | CASSSGQGITYEQYF
TRBJ2-5 | TRBV29-1 | - | - | TGCAGCGCCCAACAAGTTGTAGGGCCGGGTGAGACCCAGTACTTC | CSAQQVVGPGETQYF
TRBJ2-3 | TRBV5-5 | - | many | TGTGCCAGCAGCTCCTCCTTAGGCAGGCTCACAGATACGCAGTATTTT | CASSSSLGRLTDTQYF
TRBJ1-1 | TRBV7-6 | - | many | TGTGCCAGCAGCTTAGGGGGGATGATGAACACTGAAGCTTTCTTT | CASSLGGMMNTEAFF
TRBJ1-5 | TRBV6-1 | TRBD1 | many | TGTGCCAGCAGGGCGGAGGGGGCGCGCAATCAGCCCCAGCATTTT | CASRAEGARNQPQHF
TRBJ1-4 | TRBV6-5 | - | few | TGTGCCAGCAGTTACTCTGGAGGGTGGGGAGAAAAACTGTTTTTT | CASSYSGGWGEKLFF
TRBJ1-6 | TRBV14 | - | few | TGTGCCAGCAGCCAAGATGTCAGGGCGGTAAGGTCACCCCTCCACTTT | CASSQDVRAVRSPLHF
TRBJ2-2 | TRBV7-9 | - | many | TGTGCCAGCAGCCAGACAGAGAACACCGGGGAGCTGTTTTTT | CASSQTENTGELFF
TRBJ2-3 | TRBV18 | - | - | TGTGCCAGCTCACCAGTAGGTGATACGCAGTATTTT | CASSPVGDTQYF
TRBJ2-2 | TRBV7-9 | - | - | TGTGCCAGCAGCTTAGTTCCGGTTTTGGCCGGGGAGCTGTTTTTT | CASSLVPVLAGELFF
TRBJ2-3 | TRBV24-1 | - | few | TGTGCCACCAGTGATGACAGAATTCTTTATACGCAGTATTTT | CATSDDRILYTQYF
TRBJ1-5 | TRBV11-1 | - | few | TGTGCCAGCAGCCTAAACCCGGGGGAGAATCAGCCCCAGCATTTT | CASSLNPGENQPQHF
TRBJ1-2 | TRBV12-5 | TRBD1 | few | TGTGCTAGTGGATCCGGACAGGCGGATGGCTACACCTTC | CASGSGQADGYTF
TRBJ2-3 | TRBV20-1 | TRBD1 | many | TGCAGTGCTCGGGAAAGACAGGGCGCAGATACGCAGTATTTT | CSARERQGADTQYF
TRBJ2-2 | TRBV19 | TRBD1 | - | TGTGCCAGTATGGTGGGAAGGGGGCACACCGGGGAGCTGTTTTTT | CASMVGRGHTGELFF
TRBJ2-1 | TRBV3-1 | TRBD2 | many | TGTGCCAGCAGCACCGGGACTAAGCAGTTCTTC | CASSTGTKQFF
TRBJ1-4 | TRBV20-1 | TRBD1 | many | TGCAGTGCGACAGACAGGGGAGGGTTGGGAAAACTGTTTTTT | CSATDRGGLGKLFF
TRBJ2-3 | TRBV18 | - | few | TGTGCCAGCTCCACAACAGCTCTTAGCACAGATACGCAGTATTTT | CASSTTALSTDTQYF
TRBJ1-6 | TRBV6-5 | - | many | TGTGCCAGCAGTTACTCAGGGATATGGCGTAATTCACCCCTCCACTTT | CASSYSGIWRNSPLHF
TRBJ1-4 | TRBV11-2 | - | - | TGTGCCAGCAGCCCCTCAACTGCGGAAAAACTGTTTTTT | CASSPSTAEKLFF